This record looks at one T cell receptor beta chain sequence and its context. V lost 8 bases and J lost 2; bases outside the gene matches: 7. Germline lookup yields CDR1 MDHEN and CDR2 SYDVKM. The CDR3 spans 15 residues. These data belong to a study of cytomegalovirus exposure and HLA in healthy donors. The PCR used 60 Vbeta and 13 Jbeta primers. The data were produced by immunoSEQ multiplex PCR, yet TCRdb's version contains in-frame clones alone and is incomplete. The data contain 110,000 or so clones, 70% to 80% of them seen just once; the ten biggest clones take up more than 10%. Source material: PBMCs. The chain is built from TRBV28 and TRBJ2-1; 9 nucleotides agree with TRBD2. The receptor was derived from a woman aged 40-49 years in good health and CMV-seropositive. This CDR3 reads CASLRASGAYNEQFF. CDR3 nucleotide sequence: TGTGCCAGCCTCCGGGCTAGCGGGGCCTACAATGAGCAGTTCTTC.